This T cell receptor (beta chain) derives from a study of glioma-infiltrating T cells. This clonotype occurred a few times. Germline V CDR1 and CDR2: DFQATT, SNEGSKA (reference sequence). This CDR3 spans 14 amino acids. Trimming took 5 bases from V and 1 from J; bases not matched to a gene: 4. TCR alpha and beta CDR3 regions were amplified from RNA using iRepertoire nested multiplex PCR. One entry per CDR3 protein, called by TCRdb with MiXCR from the multiplex PCR reads. The table has 400,000 or so distinct CDR3 sequences, 41% seen once. Sequenced material: glioma tissue, nonneoplastic brain tissue, or PBMCs (not recorded which). The origin of this receptor is a human donor with low-grade glioma or glioblastoma, undergoing nonglioma brain surgery, or in good health (not recorded which). V usage is TRBV20-1 and J usage is TRBJ2-1, with TRBD2 identical over 8 bases. This CDR3 is CSAESGGSYNEQFF. The CDR3 nucleotides are TGCAGTGCTGAGAGCGGGGGATCCTACAATGAGCAGTTCTTC.